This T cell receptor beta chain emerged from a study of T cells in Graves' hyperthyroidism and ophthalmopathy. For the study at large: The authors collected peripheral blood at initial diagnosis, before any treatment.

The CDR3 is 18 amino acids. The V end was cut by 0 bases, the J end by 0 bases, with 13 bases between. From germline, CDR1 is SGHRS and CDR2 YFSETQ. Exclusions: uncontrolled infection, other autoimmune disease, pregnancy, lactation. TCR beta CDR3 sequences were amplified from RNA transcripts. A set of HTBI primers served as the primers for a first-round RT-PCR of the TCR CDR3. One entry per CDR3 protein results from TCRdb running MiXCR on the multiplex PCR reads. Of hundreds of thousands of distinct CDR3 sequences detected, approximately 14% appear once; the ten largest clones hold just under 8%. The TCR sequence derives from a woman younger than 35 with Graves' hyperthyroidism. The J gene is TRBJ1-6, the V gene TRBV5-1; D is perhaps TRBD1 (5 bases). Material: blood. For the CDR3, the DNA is TGCGCCAGCAGCTTGGCGGGGACGCTAAGCTCCTATAATTCACCCCTCCACTTT. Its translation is CASSLAGTLSSYNSPLHF.